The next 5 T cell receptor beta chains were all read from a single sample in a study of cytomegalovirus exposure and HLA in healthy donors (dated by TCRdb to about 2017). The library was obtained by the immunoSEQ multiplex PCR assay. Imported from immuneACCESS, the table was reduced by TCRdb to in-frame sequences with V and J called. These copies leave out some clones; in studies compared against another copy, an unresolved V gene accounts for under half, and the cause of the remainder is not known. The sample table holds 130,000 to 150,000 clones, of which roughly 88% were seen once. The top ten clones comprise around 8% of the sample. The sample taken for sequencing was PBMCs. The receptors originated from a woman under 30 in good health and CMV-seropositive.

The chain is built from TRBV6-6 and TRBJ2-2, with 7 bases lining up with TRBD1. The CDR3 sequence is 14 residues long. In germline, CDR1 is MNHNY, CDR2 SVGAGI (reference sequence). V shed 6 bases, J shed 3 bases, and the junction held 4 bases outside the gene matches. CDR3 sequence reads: CASSLGQDTGELFF. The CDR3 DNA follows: TGTGCCAGCAGCCTCGGACAGGACACCGGGGAGCTGTTTTTT.

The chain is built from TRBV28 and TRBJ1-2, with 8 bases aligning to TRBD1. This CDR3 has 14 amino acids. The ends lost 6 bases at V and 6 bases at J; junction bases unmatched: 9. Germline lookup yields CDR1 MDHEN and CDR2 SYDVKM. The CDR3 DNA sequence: TGTGCCAGCAGACGTACCGGGACAGGAGATGGCTACACCTTC. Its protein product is CASRRTGTGDGYTF.

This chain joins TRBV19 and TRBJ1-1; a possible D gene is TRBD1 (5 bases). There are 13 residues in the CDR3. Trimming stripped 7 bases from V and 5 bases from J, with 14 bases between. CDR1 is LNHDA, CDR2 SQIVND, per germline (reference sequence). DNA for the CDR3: TGTGCCAGTACCGAGGGGAGGGTAACTGAAGCTTTCTTT. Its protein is CASTEGRVTEAFF. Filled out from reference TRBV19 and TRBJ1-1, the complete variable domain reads DGGITQSPKYLFRKEGQNVTLSCEQNLNHDAMYWYRQDPGQGLRLIYYSQIVNDFQKGDIAEGYSVSREKKESFPLTVTSAQKNPTAFYLCASTEGRVTEAFFGQGTRLTVV.

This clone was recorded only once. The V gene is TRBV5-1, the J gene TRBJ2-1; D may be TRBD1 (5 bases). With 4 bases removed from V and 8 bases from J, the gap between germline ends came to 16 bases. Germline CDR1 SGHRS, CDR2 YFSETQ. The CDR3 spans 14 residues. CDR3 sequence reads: CASSPVTLGDEQFF. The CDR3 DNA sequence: TGCGCCAGCAGCCCCGTGACGTTAGGGGATGAGCAGTTCTTC.

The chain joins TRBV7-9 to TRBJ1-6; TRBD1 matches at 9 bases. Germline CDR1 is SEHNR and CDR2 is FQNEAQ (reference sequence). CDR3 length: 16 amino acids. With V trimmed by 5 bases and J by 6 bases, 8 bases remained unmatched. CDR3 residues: CASSHEGDRANSPLHF. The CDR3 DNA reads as TGTGCCAGCAGCCACGAGGGGGACAGGGCTAATTCACCCCTCCACTTT.